This TCR beta chain was retrieved from a study of T cells in Graves' hyperthyroidism and ophthalmopathy. Points from the study as a whole: Prediction of ophthalmopathy progression came a median around 6.5 months pre-onset. Ophthalmopathy and stable hyperthyroidism were separated by a 13 V-J model. Most expanded thyroid clonotypes above 0.001 recurred in blood.

TCR beta CDR3 sequences were amplified from RNA transcripts. HTBI primers drove first-round RT-PCR of the TCR CDR3. One entry per CDR3 protein results from TCRdb running MiXCR on the multiplex PCR reads. Here the sample spans around 620,000 distinct CDR3 sequences, 13% to 15% being singletons. Many counts were recorded for this clonotype. Its antigen is still unknown. The germline CDR1 and CDR2 sequences are MNHEY and SMNVEV (reference sequence). The CDR3 runs 17 residues. V lost 0 bases and J 5 bases, leaving 16 bases between the germline ends. Diagnoses were established using clinical symptoms, serum thyroxine and TRAb, thyroid ultrasound and orbital computed tomography.

The sequence was collected from a woman younger than 35 with Graves' ophthalmopathy. The rearrangement links TRBV27 to TRBJ2-2; D might be TRBD1 or TRBD2, each matching 5 bases. The sample was blood. CDR3: CASSLSLGAGGTGELFF. The CDR3 DNA reads TGTGCCAGCAGTTTATCCCTCGGGGCCGGCGGGACCGGGGAGCTGTTTTTT.